This T cell receptor beta chain derives from a study of CD8 T cells in ankylosing spondylitis. TCRdb analysed the 5' RACE reads with MiXCR anew, one entry per CDR3 protein. The table lists about 250,000 distinct CDR3 sequences, 32% of them singletons. A note on this clonotype: The antigen is undetermined.

Regarding the study as a whole: Researchers reportedly found disease-linked clones significantly enriched in matched ankylosing spondylitis synovial fluid.

Germline V gene lookup returns CDR1 SGHRS and CDR2 YFSETQ. The CDR3 extends over 14 amino acids. Trimming cost V 2 bases and J 4 bases; bases outside gene matches: 5. The chain employs TRBV5-1 and TRBJ1-1, with TRBD1 matching 7 bases. The receptor's source is a male donor with ankylosing spondylitis or in good health (not recorded which). Material for sequencing was blood, either unsorted or a sorted T cell fraction (not recorded which). As DNA, the CDR3 is TGCGCCAGCAGCTTTGTCAGGGGGACCACTGAAGCTTTCTTT. This gives the protein CASSFVRGTTEAFF.